This entry is about one T cell receptor (beta chain). CDR1 and CDR2 from the germline V gene are ENHRY and SYGVKD. The CDR3 runs 15 residues. Trimming removed 0 bases from V and 8 bases from J, with 16 bases in between. This entry comes from a study of blood T cell repertoires in COVID-19. Study-wide background: COVID-19 samples collected from the United States, Italy and Spain covered acute and convalescent phases. In each case, the material was cDNA or gDNA derived from T cells, B-cell-depleted T cells, or PBMCs.

The authors' processing: Estimates of nucleated cell counts were drawn from the amplification of reference gene primers. Only in-frame clones appear in the TCRdb table, and some are missing; sequencing was by immunoSEQ multiplex PCR. V and J calls and clone size follow that table, whereas D and trimming were derived from the DNA. The repertoire holds 200,000 to 300,000 clones, with roughly four fifths as singletons. The sample comprised peripheral blood. The origin of this receptor is a woman in her 70s with acute or convalescent COVID-19. The rearrangement uses TRBV10-3 and TRBJ1-2; possibly TRBD1 for D (5 bases). This chain's CDR3 is CAISESRLGARGYTF. The CDR3 region has the DNA TGTGCCATCAGTGAGTCGAGGTTAGGGGCGAGGGGCTACACCTTC.